These 13 T cell receptor beta chains originate from one sample sequenced in a study of regulatory T cells in long-lasting Graves disease. Building the TCR beta libraries relied on iRepertoire HTBI primers, and CDR3 regions underwent Arm-PCR. A single record per CDR3 protein comes from TCRdb applying MiXCR to the multiplex PCR reads. Here the sample spans over 450,000 distinct CDR3 sequences, about 12% being singletons. Time point described: newly diagnosed GD, antithyroid drugs for less than 3 months. Isolated PBMC RNA provided the starting material for the TCR library. This sample also belongs to another study, concerning T cells in Graves' hyperthyroidism and ophthalmopathy.

The sample in question was peripheral blood mononuclear cells (PBMCs), obtained at new diagnosis, from a patient treated with antithyroid drugs. The receptors shown here come from a woman younger than 45 with Graves disease.

There are many counts of this clonotype. The chain is built from TRBV28 and TRBJ2-7; D is ambiguous. This CDR3 region has 12 residues. Looked up from germline, CDR1 is MDHEN and CDR2 is SYDVKM. Trimming shortened V by 2 bases and J by 6 bases, and 8 bases separated the two germline ends. The CDR3 region is CASSLTGREQYF. In DNA, the CDR3 is TGTGCCAGCAGTTTAACGGGTCGCGAGCAGTACTTC.

The table lists this clonotype with many counts. The chain joins TRBV6-1 to TRBJ1-1, with D perhaps TRBD1 (6 bases). CDR3 length: 14 residues. Germline values: CDR1 MNHNS, CDR2 SASEGT. Trimming took 7 bases from V and 8 from J, leaving 20 bases between them. CDR3 sequence (DNA): TGTGCCAGCATCAGAATGGGGGCAGCCCGAGAAGCTTTCTTT. Its protein is CASIRMGAAREAFF.

This clonotype came up many times. The genes are TRBV18 and TRBJ2-1, with D unclear. The CDR3 has 14 amino acids. V was shortened by 2 bases and J by 3 bases, with 8 bases between the two germline ends. Germline assignment: CDR1 KGHSH and CDR2 LQKENI. The CDR3 DNA reads as TGTGCCAGCTCACCAGAGATCATCTACAATGAGCAGTTCTTC. This gives the protein CASSPEIIYNEQFF.

This clonotype was seen a few times. The chain employs TRBV29-1 and TRBJ2-3, with TRBD1 identical over 9 bases. Trimming at V came to 4 bases and at J to 4 bases, leaving 3 bases not matched to a gene. This CDR3 region has 13 residues. CDR1 is SQVTM and CDR2 is ANQGSEA in the germline V gene. The CDR3 loop reads CSVGTGASDTQYF. The DNA for the CDR3 is TGCAGCGTTGGGACAGGGGCCTCAGATACGCAGTATTTT.

The chain recombines TRBV11-2 with TRBJ2-3, with TRBD2 matching over 12 bases. The CDR3 totals 22 residues. V was pared by 0 bases and J by 0 bases, with 16 bases of the junction left unmatched. Germline V lookup: CDR1 SGHAT, CDR2 FQNNGV. DNA for the CDR3: TGTGCCAGCAGCTTAGAGGCACGGCTAGCGGGAGGGCCTCCCTTGAGCACAGATACGCAGTATTTT. Protein: CASSLEARLAGGPPLSTDTQYF.

This clonotype was seen more than once but under ten times. V usage is TRBV29-1 and J usage is TRBJ2-7, with a possible D match to TRBD2 (7 bases). This CDR3 is 15 amino acids long. V lost 3 bases and J 1 base, leaving 16 bases between the germline ends. Germline CDR1 is SQVTM and CDR2 is ANQGSEA. The CDR3 DNA reads TGCAGCGTTGATGGGACACAGGGAGGGTCCTACGAGCAGTACTTC. It translates to CSVDGTQGGSYEQYF.

This clonotype came up many times. One end of the junction does not line up with germline, which may come from a read error. In nucleotides, the CDR3 is TGTGCCAGTAGTATTGTGGCGGGAGGCACCAGGGAGCTGTTTTTT. Its protein product is CASSIVAGGTRELFF. V usage is TRBV19 and J usage is TRBJ2-2, with 8 bases lining up with TRBD2. This CDR3 has 15 residues. CDR1 is LNHDA and CDR2 is SQIVND in the germline V gene (reference sequence).

This clonotype was recorded many times. The V gene is TRBV6-5, the J gene TRBJ1-2; D not resolved. Between the trimmed V and J ends, which lost 2 bases and 0 bases, there was a span of 10 bases. There are 15 residues in the CDR3. Per the germline V gene, CDR1 is MNHEY and CDR2 is SVGAGI. In DNA form, the CDR3 reads TGTGCCAGCAGTTACCGCCACCTTTCTAACTATGGCTACACCTTC. Protein sequence: CASSYRHLSNYGYTF.

This clonotype has ten or more counts. V gene TRBV18 combines with J gene TRBJ1-1, with no clear D. The germline gives CDR1 KGHSH, CDR2 LQKENI. The V gene lost 1 base and the J gene lost 1 base, with 10 bases spanning the gap. The CDR3 has 15 residues. CDR3 nucleotides: TGTGCCAGCTCACCACTTTCACAGCCGAACACTGAAGCTTTCTTT. Encoded protein: CASSPLSQPNTEAFF.

In its sample, this clonotype was seen many times. The chain carries TRBV4-3 and TRBJ2-7; D is unclear. Germline CDR1 reads LGHNA; CDR2 reads YSLEER. Between the trimmed V and J ends, which lost 0 bases and 8 bases, there was a span of 17 bases. CDR3 length: 15 residues. The CDR3 DNA follows: TGCGCCAGCAGCCAAGATGCTCTACCCGGGCGCCAGCAGTACTTC. Translated, it gives CASSQDALPGRQQYF.

Many counts were recorded for this clonotype. The J gene is TRBJ2-1, the V gene TRBV5-5; the D is unclear. CDR1 is SGHKS and CDR2 is YYEKEE in the germline V gene (reference sequence). The CDR3 loop spans 14 amino acids. Trimming removed 5 bases from V and 4 bases from J, with 13 bases in between. The CDR3 here is CASSFRTAYNEQFF. The CDR3 bases are TGTGCCAGCAGTTTTCGGACCGCTTACAATGAGCAGTTCTTC.

J is TRBJ2-2 and V is TRBV19; 10 bases are shared with TRBD2. The CDR3 is 14 residues long. J lost 3 bases, V lost 6 bases, and 1 base had no gene match. Germline CDR1 is LNHDA and CDR2 is SQIVND (reference sequence). CDR3 DNA: TGTGCCAGTAGACTAGCGGGGTACACCGGGGAGCTGTTTTTT. Translated: CASRLAGYTGELFF.

This clonotype was observed at least ten times. The chain uses TRBV7-8 and TRBJ1-6; D unresolved. Trimming removed 1 base from V and 7 bases from J, with 11 bases in between. Germline CDR1 SGHVS, CDR2 FQNEAQ. This CDR3 has 15 residues. The CDR3 DNA sequence: TGTGCCAGCAGCTTAGTTGGCAGTAAGAATTCACCCCTCCACTTT. Translation: CASSLVGSKNSPLHF.